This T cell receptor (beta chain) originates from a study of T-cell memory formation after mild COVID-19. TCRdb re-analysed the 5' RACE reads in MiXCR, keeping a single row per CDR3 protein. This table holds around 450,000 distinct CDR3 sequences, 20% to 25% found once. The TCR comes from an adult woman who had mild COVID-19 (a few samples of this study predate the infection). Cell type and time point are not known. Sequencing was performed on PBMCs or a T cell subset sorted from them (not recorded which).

The CDR3 is CASSPGVWAAEQFF. As DNA, the CDR3 is TGTGCCAGCAGTCCAGGGGTTTGGGCCGCTGAGCAGTTCTTC. The chain couples TRBV7-8 to TRBJ2-1, with TRBD1 as a possible D gene (6 bases). The CDR3 length is 14 residues. The V end was cut by 6 bases, the J end by 9 bases, with 18 bases between. The germline gives CDR1 SGHVS, CDR2 FQNEAQ.